The 21 T cell receptor beta chains presented below share a single source sample, sequenced in a study of T cells in Graves' hyperthyroidism and ophthalmopathy. RNA transcripts gave rise to amplified TCR beta CDR3 regions. First-round RT-PCR with HTBI primers amplified the TCR CDR3 region. TCRdb itself ran the multiplex PCR reads through MiXCR, one entry per CDR3 protein. Altogether about 840,000 distinct CDR3 sequences are present, more than 30% being singletons, with the ten largest covering approximately 8.7%. Input material: blood. These receptors came from a man between 18 and 35 years old with Graves' hyperthyroidism.

In this sample, this clonotype turned up many times. The V call is TRBV10-3, the J call TRBJ1-1, with D possibly matching TRBD1 (5 bases). Trimming pared 3 bases from V and 0 bases from J, leaving 14 bases between. The length of the CDR3 is 16 residues. Germline V gives CDR1 ENHRY, CDR2 SYGVKD. CDR3 protein: CAISELLAGMNTEAFF. CDR3 bases: TGTGCCATCAGTGAACTACTGGCAGGGATGAACACTGAAGCTTTCTTT.

This clonotype was recorded at least ten times. The gene calls are TRBV29-1 and TRBJ1-5; a possible D gene is TRBD1 (5 bases). CDR3 size: 12 residues. V lost 4 bases and J lost 6, with 10 bases in between. Germline V gene sequence: CDR1 SQVTM, CDR2 ANQGSEA. The CDR3 sequence is CSVAEGRQPQHF. The CDR3 nucleotides read TGCAGCGTTGCCGAGGGGCGTCAGCCCCAGCATTTT.

This chain joins TRBV10-3 and TRBJ2-7; 7 bases fit TRBD1. This CDR3 region has 12 residues. V shed 6 bases and J 2 bases; nucleotides not matched to a gene: 1. Germline V gene lookup returns CDR1 ENHRY and CDR2 SYGVKD. CDR3 in DNA: TGTGCCATCAGCACAGGGGCCTACGAGCAGTACTTC. Translated: CAISTGAYEQYF.

This clonotype was seen repeatedly, ten times or more. CDR3 loop: CSAPQRDSNQPQHF. DNA for the CDR3: TGCAGTGCGCCACAGAGAGATAGCAATCAGCCCCAGCATTTT. This sequence joins TRBV20-1 and TRBJ1-5; no definite D call. The germline V and J ends were trimmed by 6 bases and 0 bases, with 12 bases remaining between them. Germline V gene lookup returns CDR1 DFQATT and CDR2 SNEGSKA (reference sequence). CDR3 size: 14 residues.

In its sample, this clonotype was seen many times. V and J are TRBV20-1 and TRBJ1-1, with unresolved D. There are 12 residues in the CDR3. Between the trimmed V and J ends, which lost 1 base and 7 bases, there was a span of 10 bases. Germline lookup yields CDR1 DFQATT and CDR2 SNEGSKA (reference sequence). The CDR3 coding sequence is TGCAGTGCTAGAGCCTCAGGCAATGAAGCTTTCTTT. It translates to CSARASGNEAFF.

To note about this clonotype: One end of the junction varies from germline; a read error may be responsible. V gene TRBV7-3 combines with J gene TRBJ1-2, with unresolved D. CDR3 length equals 15 residues. The germline CDR1 and CDR2 sequences are SGHTA and FQGTGA. The CDR3 nucleotides read TGTGCCAGCAGCTTAACGAGCGTCAGTCACTATGGCCACACCTTC. Protein sequence: CASSLTSVSHYGHTF.

This chain joins TRBV4-2 and TRBJ2-5; 9 positions match TRBD1. Unmatched junction bases numbered 4, after V lost 0 bases and J lost 5 bases. This CDR3 is 15 amino acids long. The V gene's germline CDR1 is LGHNA and CDR2 YNFKEQ. The CDR3 region is CASSQDTGTGETQYF. As DNA, the CDR3 is TGTGCCAGCAGCCAAGATACGGGGACAGGGGAGACCCAGTACTTC.

In DNA form, the CDR3 reads TGCAGCTTGGAACAGGGGGTTGGGGCCTACGAGCAGTACTTC. Its protein product is CSLEQGVGAYEQYF. V usage is TRBV29-1 and J usage is TRBJ2-7; 8 nucleotides align to TRBD1. The ends lost 8 bases at V and 2 bases at J; junction bases unmatched: 11. From germline, CDR1 is SQVTM and CDR2 ANQGSEA. The CDR3 consists of 14 residues.

Of note for this clonotype: One junction end disagrees with the germline gene, perhaps due to a read error. The chain links TRBV7-3 to TRBJ2-2; D gene ambiguous. Germline-derived CDR1 and CDR2 are SGHTA and FQGTGA. This CDR3 has 16 amino acids. CDR3 amino acids: CASSSVGVANTGELFF. The DNA for the CDR3 is TGCGCCAGCAGCTCCGTGGGCGTCGCGAACACCGGGGAGCTGTTTTTT. The variable domain in full, with the rest retrieved from reference TRBV7-3 and TRBJ2-2, is GAGVSQTPSNKVTEKGKYVELRCDPISGHTALYWYRQSLGQGPEFLIYFQGTGAADDSGLPNDRFFAVRPEGSVSTLKIQRTERGDSAVYLCASSSVGVANTGELFFGEGSRLTVL.

The chain couples TRBV4-1 to TRBJ2-7; TRBD2 is a possible D gene (5 bases). Germline V gene data show CDR1 as MGHRA and CDR2 as YSYEKL. This CDR3 has 16 residues. The V gene lost 0 bases and the J gene lost 3 bases, with 15 bases spanning the gap. The DNA for the CDR3 is TGCGCCAGCAGCCAAGAAGTGTCGGTGGGAGACTACGAGCAGTACTTC. It yields the protein CASSQEVSVGDYEQYF.

This clonotype was detected many times. The J gene is TRBJ2-7, the V gene TRBV20-1; D gene unclear. This CDR3 comprises 10 residues. Per germline, CDR1 DFQATT and CDR2 SNEGSKA (reference sequence). Trimming shortened V by 4 bases and J by 6 bases, and 7 bases separated the two germline ends. In DNA form, the CDR3 reads TGCAGTGCTACCGGGCTCGAGCAGTACTTC. Protein: CSATGLEQYF.

The chain combines TRBV15 with TRBJ2-5; 12 bases line up with TRBD2. Unmatched junction bases numbered 8, after V lost 1 base and J lost 2 bases. Germline CDR1 LNHNV, CDR2 YYDKDF (reference sequence). CDR3 length: 18 residues. CDR3 sequence reads: CATSRAPSGGARQETQYF. CDR3 bases: TGTGCCACCAGCAGAGCCCCTAGCGGGGGGGCACGGCAAGAGACCCAGTACTTC.

This clonotype was counted a few times. Its ends do not fully match the called genes, so a read error is possible. The CDR3 DNA reads TGCGCCAGCAGCCAGATTTTGAGGGTCGGTGGCTACACCTTC. Protein: CASSQILRVGGYTF. V gene TRBV7-9 combines with J gene TRBJ1-2; no definite D call. In germline, CDR1 is SEHNR, CDR2 FQNEAQ (reference sequence). This CDR3 region has 14 residues.

The sample holds one count of this clonotype. This chain joins TRBV7-3 and TRBJ2-2, with D maybe TRBD2 (5 bases). The CDR3 covers 16 residues. CDR1 and CDR2 (germline): SGHTA, FQGTGA. Trimming left V 5 bases short and J 6 bases short, with 19 bases between. The CDR3 DNA reads TGTGCCAGCAGCCCCCAGAGGGCTAGCCCTGCCGGGGAGCTGTTTTTT. Translated, it gives CASSPQRASPAGELFF.

With respect to this clonotype: A much more abundant neighbour one base away suggests this may be a read error. This likely comes from a read error, as the CDR3 has no conserved phenylalanine or tryptophan at its end. The DNA is omitted, as the CDR3 cannot be located on it reliably, and the CDR3 follows TCRdb's listing. The V and J genes are TRBV20-1 and TRBJ1-1; the D call in the table, TRBD1, was not verified against the DNA. Looked up from germline, CDR1 is DFQATT and CDR2 is SNEGSKA (reference sequence). 10 amino acids form the CDR3, both terminal residues included. The CDR3 loop is CSAHGQGGFL.

At least ten counts were recorded for this clonotype. The rearrangement links TRBV19 to TRBJ1-1; D unresolved. V lost 4 bases to trimming and J lost 0 bases, with 12 bases between them. The CDR3 has 15 amino acids. The germline V gene encodes CDR1 LNHDA and CDR2 SQIVND (reference sequence). The CDR3 is CASSTEAPVNTEAFF. In DNA, the CDR3 is TGTGCCAGTAGTACAGAGGCACCCGTGAACACTGAAGCTTTCTTT. The whole variable domain, filled in from reference TRBV19 and TRBJ1-1, reads DGGITQSPKYLFRKEGQNVTLSCEQNLNHDAMYWYRQDPGQGLRLIYYSQIVNDFQKGDIAEGYSVSREKKESFPLTVTSAQKNPTAFYLCASSTEAPVNTEAFFGQGTRLTVV.

The rearrangement uses TRBV9 and TRBJ1-1, with D hard to call. Trimming took 4 bases from V and 5 from J, leaving 12 bases between them. There are 13 residues in the CDR3. Germline-derived CDR1 and CDR2 are SGDLS and YYNGEE. The CDR3 protein is CASSFSGKTEAFF. The DNA of the CDR3 is TGTGCCAGCAGCTTTAGTGGGAAGACTGAAGCTTTCTTT.

The chain joins TRBV5-1 to TRBJ1-2; tentatively, D is TRBD1 (6 bases). Germline V gives CDR1 SGHRS, CDR2 YFSETQ. Deletions cut 3 bases from V and 7 bases from J, with 19 bases between. The CDR3 has 15 amino acids. CDR3 sequence (DNA): TGCGCCAGCAGCTCCTCGGGGGGGGGCCGAGCTGGCTACACCTTC. Encoded protein: CASSSSGGGRAGYTF.

This clonotype was observed a handful of times. This chain connects TRBV7-2 to TRBJ2-2; D might be TRBD2 (5 bases). CDR1 SGHTA and CDR2 FQGNSA come from the germline V gene. This CDR3 has 14 residues. Trimming left V 5 bases short and J 8 bases short, with 15 bases between. The CDR3 DNA sequence: TGTGCCAGCAGCCGCGAGAGGGTCGGAGGGGAGCTGTTTTTT. Protein product: CASSRERVGGELFF.

At least ten counts were recorded for this clonotype. The chain carries TRBV10-3 and TRBJ1-4; possibly TRBD1 for D (6 bases). Trimming took off 3 bases at V and 7 bases at J, with 12 bases between the two ends. The V gene's germline CDR1 is ENHRY and CDR2 SYGVKD. The CDR3 length is 14 residues. CDR3 residues: CAISEGGESEKLFF. The CDR3 coding sequence is TGTGCCATCAGTGAAGGGGGGGAAAGTGAAAAACTGTTTTTT.

This clonotype was seen only once. V and J are TRBV2 and TRBJ1-1; possibly TRBD1 for D (5 bases). CDR1 and CDR2 from the germline V gene are SNHLY and FYNNEI. There are 16 residues in the CDR3. The germline V and J ends were trimmed by 6 bases and 0 bases, with 17 bases remaining between them. The CDR3: CASSDLTGTVNTEAFF. CDR3 nucleotide sequence: TGTGCCAGCAGCGATCTGACCGGGACGGTGAACACTGAAGCTTTCTTT.